The 31 T cell receptor beta chains listed next were all sequenced from one sample in a study of shared clonotypes between healthy human individuals. TCRdb keeps only in-frame clones here, not all; method: immunoSEQ multiplex PCR. The sample has more than 2 million clones, around 95% seen once. Sequenced: naive CD4+ T cells sorted from blood. Subset defined: CD45RA+ positively selected. These receptors all stem from a young man in good health.

This chain links TRBV5-1 with TRBJ1-2; the D is unclear. Deletions cut 5 bases from V and 0 bases from J, with 11 bases between. The CDR3 totals 14 residues. CDR1 is SGHRS and CDR2 is YFSETQ in the germline V gene. This CDR3 reads CASRQMPTNYGYTF. CDR3 sequence (DNA): TGCGCCAGCAGACAGATGCCTACTAACTATGGCTACACCTTC.

Only one count was recorded for this clone. V is TRBV5-8 and J is TRBJ1-5; 8 bases match TRBD1. V gave up 4 bases and J gave up 6 bases; unmatched junction bases: 9. CDR3 length: 15 residues. Per germline, CDR1 SGHTS and CDR2 YDEGEE. As DNA, the CDR3 is TGTGCCAGCAGCCCTAGAGACAGGGGAGGTCAGCCCCAGCATTTT. This gives the protein CASSPRDRGGQPQHF.

The J gene is TRBJ1-2, the V gene TRBV6-5; D ambiguous. The V gene's germline CDR1 is MNHEY and CDR2 SVGAGI. The CDR3 sequence is 15 residues long. V dropped 5 bases and J dropped 3 bases, with 16 bases sitting between them. CDR3 residues: CASSLGGLKDYGYTF. The CDR3, as DNA: TGTGCCAGCAGTCTTGGCGGACTGAAGGACTATGGCTACACCTTC.

V gene TRBV5-1 combines with J gene TRBJ1-2, with a tentative D call TRBD1 (6 bases). With 4 bases removed from V and 4 bases from J, the gap between germline ends came to 14 bases. The CDR3 is made up of 14 amino acids. Germline lookup yields CDR1 SGHRS and CDR2 YFSETQ. The CDR3 loop is CASSDMGHLYGYTF. Here the CDR3 DNA reads TGCGCCAGCAGCGACATGGGACACCTCTATGGCTACACCTTC.

The J gene is TRBJ1-2, the V gene TRBV19; a weak D match, TRBD1 (6 bases). Trimming left V 6 bases short and J 3 bases short, with 23 bases between. There are 17 residues in the CDR3. Per the germline V gene, CDR1 is LNHDA and CDR2 is SQIVND (reference sequence). CDR3 DNA: TGTGCCAGTAGCAACTCCCGCCGGGCAGGGGCTGACTATGGCTACACCTTC. It specifies CASSNSRRAGADYGYTF.

Concerning this clone: Other DNA sequences in this sample translate to the same CDR3. The gene calls are TRBV28 and TRBJ2-6, with D perhaps matching TRBD2 (5 bases). This CDR3 has 15 residues. V was pared by 4 bases and J by 0 bases, with 7 bases between. Germline loops: CDR1 MDHEN, CDR2 SYDVKM. CDR3 amino acids: CASSSGSSGANVLTF. In DNA, the CDR3 is TGTGCCAGCAGTTCGGGGAGCTCTGGGGCCAACGTCCTGACTTTC.

This clone was counted once. At the DNA level, this CDR3 is encoded by other sequences in the same sample as well. CDR3 sequence (DNA): TGTGCCAGCAGCCTGACAGGGGGCACTGAAGCTTTCTTT. This sequence encodes CASSLTGGTEAFF. This chain connects TRBV6-6 to TRBJ1-1; TRBD1 agrees at 9 bases. V lost 6 bases and J lost 4; bases outside the gene matches: 3. From germline, CDR1 is MNHNY and CDR2 SVGAGI (reference sequence). The CDR3 has 13 residues.

The chain carries TRBV5-6 and TRBJ2-5; D remains unclear. Germline CDR1 is SGHDT and CDR2 is YYEEEE. The CDR3 is 13 residues long. V was trimmed by 2 bases and J by 1 base, leaving 6 bases between them. This CDR3 is CASSLTSQETQYF. Written as DNA, the CDR3 is TGTGCCAGCAGCTTAACATCCCAAGAGACCCAGTACTTC. The variable domain in full, completed from reference TRBV5-6 and TRBJ2-5, reads DAGVTQSPTHLIKTRGQQVTLRCSPKSGHDTVSWYQQALGQGPQFIFQYYEEEERQRGNFPDRFSGHQFPNYSSELNVNALLLGDSALYLCASSLTSQETQYFGPGTRLLVL.

This clone was seen a single time. The gene calls are TRBV7-9 and TRBJ1-6; the D gene is possibly TRBD1 (6 bases). Per germline, CDR1 SEHNR and CDR2 FQNEAQ (reference sequence). The V end lost 6 bases, the J end lost 9 bases, and 24 bases lay between the germline ends. This CDR3 is built from 17 residues. The CDR3 spells CASRPKGVQRGSSPLHF. Here the CDR3 DNA reads TGTGCCAGCAGGCCCAAGGGGGTTCAAAGAGGAAGTTCACCCCTCCACTTT.

The J gene is TRBJ2-5, the V gene TRBV7-2, with 13 positions matching TRBD2. CDR1 is SGHTA, CDR2 FQGNSA, per germline. V shed 5 bases, J shed 5 bases, and the junction held 8 bases outside the gene matches. This CDR3 comprises 16 residues. CDR3 in amino acids: CASSKGLAGAEETQYF. The DNA for the CDR3 is TGTGCCAGCAGCAAAGGACTAGCGGGAGCGGAGGAGACCCAGTACTTC.

Only one count was recorded for this clone. The chain carries TRBV5-1 and TRBJ2-1, with 16 bases that match TRBD2. V lost 4 bases and J lost 7; bases outside the gene matches: 8. CDR1 and CDR2 (germline): SGHRS, YFSETQ. The CDR3 runs 17 residues. The CDR3 reads CASSGGLAGGPGNEQFF. CDR3 DNA sequence: TGCGCCAGCAGCGGGGGACTAGCGGGAGGGCCGGGGAATGAGCAGTTCTTC.

Concerning this clone: It is unclear where the CDR3 begins or ends on the DNA, so no DNA is shown, and the CDR3 is as TCRdb lists it. The chain carries TRBV7-2 and TRBJ2-7; the table calls TRBD2, which could not be checked here. Germline lookup yields CDR1 SGHTA and CDR2 FQGNSA. The CDR3 has 18 residues if both end residues are counted. CDR3 region: CASSLNSGLGRAVLQQYF.

The V and J genes are TRBV6-5 and TRBJ2-6; D is uncertain. The CDR3 is made up of 14 amino acids. V was cut by 9 bases and J by 1 base, with 10 bases left in between. In germline, CDR1 is MNHEY, CDR2 SVGAGI. The CDR3 region has the DNA TGTGCCAGTACCTCAGGTTCTGGGGCCAACGTCCTGACTTTC. As protein: CASTSGSGANVLTF.

V gene TRBV11-2 combines with J gene TRBJ2-7; weak D call: TRBD1 (6 bases). The germline gives CDR1 SGHAT, CDR2 FQNNGV. The CDR3 length is 14 residues. V shed 4 bases and J shed 1 base, with 11 bases lying between them. The CDR3 bases are TGTGCCAGCAGCTCCCAGACAGGTTCCTACGAGCAGTACTTC. Its protein is CASSSQTGSYEQYF.

V is TRBV30 and J is TRBJ1-4; D is undetermined. Germline CDR1 GTSNPN, CDR2 SVGIG (reference sequence). The ends were cut back, 1 base at V and 0 bases at J, with 9 bases in the middle. The CDR3 covers 15 residues. This CDR3 reads CAWSGGPATNEKLFF. The CDR3 nucleotides are TGTGCCTGGAGTGGCGGGCCCGCAACTAATGAAAAACTGTTTTTT. The variable domain in full, with the rest retrieved from reference TRBV30 and TRBJ1-4, is SQTIHQWPATLVQPVGSPLSLECTVEGTSNPNLYWYRQAAGRGLQLLFYSVGIGQISSEVPQNLSASRPQDRQFILSSKKLLLSDSGFYLCAWSGGPATNEKLFFGSGTQLSVL.

V usage is TRBV11-2 and J usage is TRBJ2-7; the D gene is possibly TRBD1 (6 bases). The germline gives CDR1 SGHAT, CDR2 FQNNGV. Trimming removed 5 bases at V and 4 bases at J, with 12 bases between. This CDR3 region has 13 residues. CDR3 DNA sequence: TGTGCCAGCAGCCCCGGACAGTTATACGAGCAGTACTTC. Protein sequence: CASSPGQLYEQYF. Together with reference TRBV11-2 and TRBJ2-7, the CDR3 gives the full variable domain: EAGVAQSPRYKIIEKRQSVAFWCNPISGHATLYWYQQILGQGPKLLIQFQNNGVVDDSQLPKDRFSAERLKGVDSTLKIQPAKLEDSAVYLCASSPGQLYEQYFGPGTRLTVT.

In regard to this clone: Other DNA variants within this sample encode the same CDR3. The chain carries TRBV5-1 and TRBJ1-2; D call uncertain. With 0 bases removed from V and 4 bases from J, the gap between germline ends came to 10 bases. Germline V lookup: CDR1 SGHRS, CDR2 YFSETQ. The CDR3 length is 14 residues. The CDR3 DNA sequence: TGCGCCAGCAGCTTGGGGCAAAGACTCTATGGCTACACCTTC. Its protein product is CASSLGQRLYGYTF.

A note on this clone: Other DNA sequences from this sample encode an identical CDR3 as well. This chain links TRBV6-1 with TRBJ1-1, with TRBD1 as a possible D gene (6 bases). Trimming removed 6 bases from V and 1 base from J, with 9 bases in between. The CDR3 totals 13 residues. Germline-derived CDR1 and CDR2 are MNHNS and SASEGT. CDR3 protein: CASRQTGNTEAFF. In DNA, the CDR3 is TGTGCCAGCAGGCAGACAGGGAACACTGAAGCTTTCTTT.

This clone appeared once. This same CDR3 is encoded by further DNA sequences in the sample. V is TRBV2 and J is TRBJ2-3; D is undetermined. V gave up 2 bases and J gave up 0 bases, with 6 bases separating them. Per the germline V gene, CDR1 is SNHLY and CDR2 is FYNNEI. The CDR3 extends over 14 amino acids. For the CDR3, the DNA is TGTGCCAGCAGTGAATCCAGGAGCACAGATACGCAGTATTTT. Translation: CASSESRSTDTQYF.

As to this clone: This could be a read error, since a much larger clone is one nucleotide away. The sample contains more than one DNA sequence encoding this CDR3. This sequence joins TRBV7-2 and TRBJ1-6; D ambiguous. Germline lookup yields CDR1 SGHTA and CDR2 FQGNSA. This CDR3 contains 12 residues. V gave up 4 bases and J gave up 2 bases, with 0 bases separating them. This chain's CDR3 is CASSSYNSPLHF. The CDR3 DNA is TGTGCCAGCAGCTCCTATAATTCACCCCTCCACTTT.

Remarks on this clone: Mismatch with germline at one junction end may stem from a read error. The J gene is TRBJ2-4, the V gene TRBV11-2, with unresolved D. The CDR3 is 13 amino acids. Looked up from germline, CDR1 is SGHAT and CDR2 is FQNNGV. The CDR3 spells CASSLGVDSVRNF. CDR3 DNA: TGTGCCAGCAGCTTAGGAGTAGACTCAGTTCGGAACTTC.

The chain has TRBV15 and TRBJ2-7; D perhaps matches TRBD1 (7 bases). CDR3 length: 14 residues. The germline CDR1 and CDR2 sequences are LNHNV and YYDKDF (reference sequence). Between the trimmed V and J ends, which lost 5 bases and 4 bases, there was a span of 15 bases. CDR3 amino acids: CATSFRQGGYEQYF. The CDR3 nucleotides read TGTGCCACCAGCTTCCGACAGGGAGGTTACGAGCAGTACTTC.

The chain recombines TRBV7-9 with TRBJ2-7; TRBD2 aligns across 13 bases. The J segment lost 5 bases and the V segment lost 3 bases, leaving 1 base of the junction unmatched. This CDR3 has 14 amino acids. The germline V gene encodes CDR1 SEHNR and CDR2 FQNEAQ (reference sequence). CDR3: CASSFTSGGDEQYF. The DNA for the CDR3 is TGTGCCAGCAGCTTTACTAGCGGGGGGGACGAGCAGTACTTC. The full variable domain, its missing parts supplied by reference TRBV7-9 and TRBJ2-7, is DTGVSQNPRHKITKRGQNVTFRCDPISEHNRLYWYRQTLGQGPEFLTYFQNEAQLEKSRLLSDRFSAERPKGSFSTLEIQRTEQGDSAMYLCASSFTSGGDEQYFGPGTRLTVT.

This sequence joins TRBV28 and TRBJ1-1; weak D call: TRBD1 (5 bases). The CDR3 has 15 residues. Trimming pared 5 bases from V and 4 bases from J, leaving 17 bases between. Germline CDR1 and CDR2: MDHEN and SYDVKM. Here the CDR3 reads CASSGRGRGFTEAFF. The CDR3 DNA is TGTGCCAGCAGTGGCCGGGGTAGGGGATTCACTGAAGCTTTCTTT.

This clone was picked up one time. This sequence joins TRBV11-2 and TRBJ2-3; D is perhaps TRBD1 or TRBD2 (5 bases each). The CDR3 spans 14 residues. The germline CDR1 and CDR2 sequences are SGHAT and FQNNGV. V lost 4 bases to trimming and J lost 2 bases, with 10 bases between them. Here the CDR3 DNA reads TGTGCCAGCAGCTCCGGGACCAACACAGATACGCAGTATTTT. It specifies CASSSGTNTDTQYF.

This chain uses TRBV10-3 with TRBJ2-7; D remains unclear. V was pared by 2 bases and J by 6 bases, with 14 bases between. CDR1 is ENHRY, CDR2 SYGVKD, per germline. This CDR3 is built from 14 residues. The CDR3 here is CAISEGTVQVEQYF. The CDR3 nucleotides are TGTGCCATCAGTGAGGGCACGGTGCAGGTCGAGCAGTACTTC.

The J gene is TRBJ1-1, the V gene TRBV27; no reliable D call. CDR1 is MNHEY, CDR2 SMNVEV, per germline (reference sequence). V lost 8 bases and J 1 base, leaving 17 bases between the germline ends. This CDR3 is built from 15 residues. The CDR3 bases are TGTGCCAGCCCTACTATCGGCGGTCAGAACACTGAAGCTTTCTTT. It is translated as CASPTIGGQNTEAFF.

This clone was recorded a few times. The chain employs TRBV28 and TRBJ1-2; D unresolved. Germline CDR1 MDHEN, CDR2 SYDVKM. V lost 2 bases and J 4 bases, leaving 8 bases between the germline ends. The length of the CDR3 is 13 residues. The CDR3 here is CASSLRMIYGYTF. CDR3 coding DNA: TGTGCCAGCAGTTTACGGATGATCTATGGCTACACCTTC.

A single count supports this clone. The V call is TRBV27, the J call TRBJ2-7; TRBD1 aligns across 7 bases. This CDR3 is built from 15 residues. Germline CDR1 MNHEY, CDR2 SMNVEV (reference sequence). V lost 5 bases and J lost 2; bases outside the gene matches: 9. The CDR3 nucleotides read TGTGCCAGCAGTCCAAAACCGACAGGGCCCTACGAGCAGTACTTC. Translating gives CASSPKPTGPYEQYF.

V and J are TRBV2 and TRBJ2-1; TRBD2 matches at 10 bases. CDR1 SNHLY and CDR2 FYNNEI come from the germline V gene. V lost 4 bases, J lost 4 bases, and 19 bases stayed unmatched. This CDR3 has 20 amino acids. CDR3 in amino acids: CASSGGPGLARPSFYNEQFF. CDR3 DNA sequence: TGTGCCAGCAGTGGGGGACCGGGACTAGCGCGTCCGTCTTTTTACAATGAGCAGTTCTTC.

The chain carries TRBV28 and TRBJ1-5; 7 bases map to TRBD1. Trimming at V came to 5 bases and at J to 1 base, leaving 8 bases not matched to a gene. CDR1 and CDR2 from the germline V gene are MDHEN and SYDVKM. The CDR3 extends over 16 amino acids. The CDR3 nucleotides are TGTGCCAGCAGTCCAAAAACAGGGGCCAGCAATCAGCCCCAGCATTTT. Its translation is CASSPKTGASNQPQHF. The full variable domain, completed using reference TRBV28 and TRBJ1-5, is DVKVTQSSRYLVKRTGEKVFLECVQDMDHENMFWYRQDPGLGLRLIYFSYDVKMKEKGDIPEGYSVSREKKERFSLILESASTNQTSMYLCASSPKTGASNQPQHFGDGTRLSIL.